This T cell receptor (beta chain) was found in a study of blood T cell repertoires in COVID-19. As for the study in general: Sources were T cells, B-cell-depleted T cells, or PBMCs; the material itself was cDNA or gDNA.

The CDR3 totals 15 residues. Trimming removed 3 bases at V and 0 bases at J, with 10 bases between. Germline V CDR1 and CDR2: SGHRS, YFSETQ. Measured with immunoSEQ multiplex PCR; TCRdb has only the in-frame clones, and not every one. The table has approximately 250,000 clones, around 86% seen once. Sequencing was performed on peripheral blood. The chain employs TRBV5-1 and TRBJ1-3, with D perhaps matching TRBD1 (5 bases). The sequence was obtained from a man aged 40-55 years with active or convalescent COVID-19. The CDR3 sequence is CASSSTGYSGNTIYF. In nucleotides, the CDR3 is TGCGCCAGCAGCTCCACAGGTTACTCTGGAAACACCATATATTTT.